These 4 T cell receptor beta chains originate from one sample sequenced in a study of blood T cells in healthy people across ages. A J-beta primer mix and a sample-barcoded 5' primer were used in a second PCR of roughly 6 to 11 cycles. Each CDR3 protein gets one entry after TCRdb re-called the 5' RACE reads with MiXCR. The repertoire includes around 790,000 distinct CDR3 sequences, more than 40% of them detected once, and approximately 19% sits in the top ten. The sequenced sample consisted of blood. The receptors were gathered from a man aged 55 to 70 in good health.

The sample holds a few counts of this clonotype. This chain links TRBV9 with TRBJ1-6; the match to TRBD1 covers 10 bases. Germline CDR1 SGDLS, CDR2 YYNGEE. CDR3 length: 17 amino acids. V lost 2 bases and J lost 4; bases outside the gene matches: 6. The CDR3 loop is CASSVWDRGSYNSPLHF. CDR3 sequence (DNA): TGTGCCAGCAGCGTCTGGGACAGGGGCTCGTATAATTCACCCCTCCACTTT.

The chain is built from TRBV7-2 and TRBJ1-2, with 8 positions matching TRBD1. J gave up 4 bases and V 3 bases, and 13 bases lay outside the gene matches. Germline values: CDR1 SGHTA, CDR2 FQGNSA. There are 17 residues in the CDR3. Written as DNA, the CDR3 is TGTGCCAGCAGCTTGAAGCCGACAGGGGTGGTCTCCTATGGCTACACCTTC. This translates into CASSLKPTGVVSYGYTF. The full variable domain, its missing parts supplied by reference TRBV7-2 and TRBJ1-2, is GAGVSQSPSNKVTEKGKDVELRCDPISGHTALYWYRQSLGQGLEFLIYFQGNSAPDKSGLPSDRFSAERTGGSVSTLTIQRTQQEDSAVYLCASSLKPTGVVSYGYTFGSGTRLTVV.

The V and J genes are TRBV30 and TRBJ1-2; D unresolved. V gave up 2 bases and J gave up 4 bases, with 14 bases separating them. The germline gives CDR1 GTSNPN, CDR2 SVGIG (reference sequence). The CDR3 has 14 residues. The CDR3 nucleotides read TGTGCCTGGAGTTCTGGCAGGCCGGTCTATGGCTACACCTTC. This gives the protein CAWSSGRPVYGYTF.

The V and J genes are TRBV5-1 and TRBJ2-1; a possible D gene is TRBD1 (5 bases). The V and J ends lost 4 bases and 5 bases respectively, with 16 bases between them. CDR3 length: 15 residues. The germline gives CDR1 SGHRS, CDR2 YFSETQ. CDR3 bases: TGCGCCAGCAGCGCCCGCCTGACAGTAAACAATGAGCAGTTCTTC. Amino acid sequence: CASSARLTVNNEQFF. The whole variable domain, filled in from reference TRBV5-1 and TRBJ2-1, reads KAGVTQTPRYLIKTRGQQVTLSCSPISGHRSVSWYQQTPGQGLQFLFEYFSETQRNKGNFPGRFSGRQFSNSRSEMNVSTLELGDSALYLCASSARLTVNNEQFFGPGTRLTVL.